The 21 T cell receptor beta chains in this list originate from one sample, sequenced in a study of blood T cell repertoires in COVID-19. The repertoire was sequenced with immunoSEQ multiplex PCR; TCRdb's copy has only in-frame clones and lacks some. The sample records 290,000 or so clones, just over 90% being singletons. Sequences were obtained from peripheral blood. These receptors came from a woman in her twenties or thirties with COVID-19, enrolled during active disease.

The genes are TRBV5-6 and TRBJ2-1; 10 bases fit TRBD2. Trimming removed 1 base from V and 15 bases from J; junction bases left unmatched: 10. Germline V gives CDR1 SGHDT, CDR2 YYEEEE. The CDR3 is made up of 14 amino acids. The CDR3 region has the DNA TGTGCCAGCAGCTTGAGGGTTAGCGGGAGGATTTTGTTCTTC. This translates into CASSLRVSGRILFF.

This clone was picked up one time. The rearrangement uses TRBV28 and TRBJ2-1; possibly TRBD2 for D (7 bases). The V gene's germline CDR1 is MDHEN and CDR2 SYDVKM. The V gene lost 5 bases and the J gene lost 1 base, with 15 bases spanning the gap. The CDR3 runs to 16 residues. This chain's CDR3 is CASSPWGGGSYNEQFF. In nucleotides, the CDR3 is TGTGCCAGCAGTCCCTGGGGGGGCGGTTCCTACAATGAGCAGTTCTTC.

The CDR3 DNA is TGCAGCGGCCGGGGGGGCCGTGGAAACACCATATATTTT. This sequence encodes CSGRGGRGNTIYF. The chain employs TRBV29-1 and TRBJ1-3, with D maybe TRBD1 (6 bases). CDR1 is SQVTM, CDR2 ANQGSEA, per germline. The CDR3 is 13 residues long. V was cut by 7 bases and J by 3 bases, with 13 bases left in between.

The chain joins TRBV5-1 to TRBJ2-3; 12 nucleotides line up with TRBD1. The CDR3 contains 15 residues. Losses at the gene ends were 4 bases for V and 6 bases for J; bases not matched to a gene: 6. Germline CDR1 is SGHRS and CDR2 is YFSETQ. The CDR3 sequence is CASSPGTGGMDTQYF. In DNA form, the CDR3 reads TGCGCCAGCAGCCCCGGGACAGGGGGCATGGATACGCAGTATTTT.

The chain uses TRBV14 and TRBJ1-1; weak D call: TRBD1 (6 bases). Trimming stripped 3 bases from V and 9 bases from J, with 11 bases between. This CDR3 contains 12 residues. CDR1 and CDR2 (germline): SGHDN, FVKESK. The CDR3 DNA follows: TGTGCCAGCAGCCAGGGGGACACAAAAGCTTTCTTT. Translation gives CASSQGDTKAFF.

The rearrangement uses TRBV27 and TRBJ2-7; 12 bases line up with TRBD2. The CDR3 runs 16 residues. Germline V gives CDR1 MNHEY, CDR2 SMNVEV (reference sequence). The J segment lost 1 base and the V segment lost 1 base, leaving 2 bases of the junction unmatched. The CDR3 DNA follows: TGTGCCAGCAGTTTATATGGACTAGCGGGGTCCTACGAGCAGTACTTC. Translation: CASSLYGLAGSYEQYF.

DNA of the CDR3: TGTGCCAGCAGCTACCCAGGGGGTTTATCTGAAAAACTGTTTTTT. Its protein is CASSYPGGLSEKLFF. The rearrangement uses TRBV6-6 and TRBJ1-4; 7 bases agree with TRBD1. The CDR3 spans 15 residues. Germline V gene data show CDR1 as MNHNY and CDR2 as SVGAGI (reference sequence). Trimming cost V 6 bases and J 7 bases; bases outside gene matches: 11.

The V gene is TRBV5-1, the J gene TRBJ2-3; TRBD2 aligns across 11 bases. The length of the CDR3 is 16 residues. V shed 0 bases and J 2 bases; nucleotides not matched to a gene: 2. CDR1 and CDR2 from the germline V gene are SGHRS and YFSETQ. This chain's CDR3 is CASSLGTSGLTDTQYF. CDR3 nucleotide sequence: TGCGCCAGCAGCTTGGGGACTAGCGGGCTCACAGATACGCAGTATTTT.

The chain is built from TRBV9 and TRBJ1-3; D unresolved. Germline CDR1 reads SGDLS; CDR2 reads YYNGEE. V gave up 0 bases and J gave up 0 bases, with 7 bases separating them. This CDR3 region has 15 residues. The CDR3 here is CASSVGADSGNTIYF. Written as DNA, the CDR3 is TGTGCCAGCAGCGTAGGGGCAGACTCTGGAAACACCATATATTTT.

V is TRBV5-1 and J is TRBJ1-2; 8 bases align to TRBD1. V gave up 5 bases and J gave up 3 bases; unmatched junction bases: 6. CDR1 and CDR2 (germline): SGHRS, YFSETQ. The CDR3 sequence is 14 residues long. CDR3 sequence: CASSTGGSDYGYTF. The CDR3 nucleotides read TGCGCCAGCAGTACAGGGGGTTCGGACTATGGCTACACCTTC.

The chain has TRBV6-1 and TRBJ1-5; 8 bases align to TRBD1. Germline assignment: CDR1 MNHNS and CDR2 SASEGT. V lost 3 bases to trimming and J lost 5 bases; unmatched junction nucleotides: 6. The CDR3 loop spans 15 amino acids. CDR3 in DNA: TGTGCCAGCAGTGAGGACTGGGACAGGTATCAGCCCCAGCATTTT. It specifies CASSEDWDRYQPQHF.

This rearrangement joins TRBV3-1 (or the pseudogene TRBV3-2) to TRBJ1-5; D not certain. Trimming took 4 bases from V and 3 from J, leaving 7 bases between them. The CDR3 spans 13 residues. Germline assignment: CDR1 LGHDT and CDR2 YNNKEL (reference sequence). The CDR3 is CASSLTPNQPQHF. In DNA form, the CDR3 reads TGTGCCAGCAGCCTAACACCCAATCAGCCCCAGCATTTT.

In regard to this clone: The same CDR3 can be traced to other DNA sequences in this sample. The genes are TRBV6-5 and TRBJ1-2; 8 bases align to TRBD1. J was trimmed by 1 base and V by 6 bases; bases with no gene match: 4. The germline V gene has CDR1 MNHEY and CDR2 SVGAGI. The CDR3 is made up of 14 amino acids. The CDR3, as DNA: TGTGCCAGCAGGGGCACAGGGGGTAACTATGGCTACACCTTC. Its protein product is CASRGTGGNYGYTF.

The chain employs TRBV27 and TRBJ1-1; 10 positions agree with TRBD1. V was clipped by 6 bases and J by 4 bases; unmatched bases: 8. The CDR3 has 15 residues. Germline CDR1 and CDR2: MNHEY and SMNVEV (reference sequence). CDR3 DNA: TGTGCCAGCAGACCTTCGGACAGGGGGACCACTGAAGCTTTCTTT. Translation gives CASRPSDRGTTEAFF.

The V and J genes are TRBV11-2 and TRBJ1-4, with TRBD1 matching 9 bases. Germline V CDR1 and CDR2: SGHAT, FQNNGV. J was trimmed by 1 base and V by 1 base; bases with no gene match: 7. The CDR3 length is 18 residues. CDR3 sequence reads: CASSLGGTGLGTNEKLFF. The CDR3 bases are TGTGCCAGCAGCTTAGGAGGGACAGGGTTGGGAACTAATGAAAAACTGTTTTTT.

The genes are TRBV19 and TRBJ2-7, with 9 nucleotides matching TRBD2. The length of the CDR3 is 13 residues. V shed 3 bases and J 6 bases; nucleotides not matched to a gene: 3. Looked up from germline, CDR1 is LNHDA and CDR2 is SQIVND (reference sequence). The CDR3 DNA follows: TGTGCCAGTAGTATGGGACTAGCAGGCGAGCAGTACTTC. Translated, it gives CASSMGLAGEQYF.

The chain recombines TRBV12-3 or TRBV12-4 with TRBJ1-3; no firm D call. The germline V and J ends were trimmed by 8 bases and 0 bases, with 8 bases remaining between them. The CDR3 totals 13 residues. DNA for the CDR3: TGTGCCAGCGGAGGGCCCTCTGGAAACACCATATATTTT. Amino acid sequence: CASGGPSGNTIYF.

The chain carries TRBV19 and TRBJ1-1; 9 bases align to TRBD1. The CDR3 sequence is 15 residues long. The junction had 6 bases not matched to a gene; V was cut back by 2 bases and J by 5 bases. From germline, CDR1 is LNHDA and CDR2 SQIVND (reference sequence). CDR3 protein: CASSITGTGKTEAFF. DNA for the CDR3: TGTGCCAGTAGTATAACCGGGACAGGGAAAACTGAAGCTTTCTTT.

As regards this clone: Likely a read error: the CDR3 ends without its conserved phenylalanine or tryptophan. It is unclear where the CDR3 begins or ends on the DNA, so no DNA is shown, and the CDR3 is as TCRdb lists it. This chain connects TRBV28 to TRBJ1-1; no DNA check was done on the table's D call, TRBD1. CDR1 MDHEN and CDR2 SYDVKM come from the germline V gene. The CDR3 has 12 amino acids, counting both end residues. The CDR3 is CASSSGTLTSFG.

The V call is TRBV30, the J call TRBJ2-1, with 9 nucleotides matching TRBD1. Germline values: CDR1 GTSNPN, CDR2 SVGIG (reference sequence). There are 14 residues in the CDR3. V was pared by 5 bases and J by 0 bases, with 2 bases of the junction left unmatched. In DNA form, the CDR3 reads TGTGCCTGGGGACAGGGGAGCTCCTACAATGAGCAGTTCTTC. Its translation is CAWGQGSSYNEQFF.

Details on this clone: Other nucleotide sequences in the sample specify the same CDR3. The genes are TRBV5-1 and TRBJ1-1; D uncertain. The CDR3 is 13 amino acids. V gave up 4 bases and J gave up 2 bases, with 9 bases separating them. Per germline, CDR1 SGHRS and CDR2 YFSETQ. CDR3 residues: CASSLDTNTEAFF. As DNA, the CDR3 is TGCGCCAGCAGCCTCGACACTAACACTGAAGCTTTCTTT.